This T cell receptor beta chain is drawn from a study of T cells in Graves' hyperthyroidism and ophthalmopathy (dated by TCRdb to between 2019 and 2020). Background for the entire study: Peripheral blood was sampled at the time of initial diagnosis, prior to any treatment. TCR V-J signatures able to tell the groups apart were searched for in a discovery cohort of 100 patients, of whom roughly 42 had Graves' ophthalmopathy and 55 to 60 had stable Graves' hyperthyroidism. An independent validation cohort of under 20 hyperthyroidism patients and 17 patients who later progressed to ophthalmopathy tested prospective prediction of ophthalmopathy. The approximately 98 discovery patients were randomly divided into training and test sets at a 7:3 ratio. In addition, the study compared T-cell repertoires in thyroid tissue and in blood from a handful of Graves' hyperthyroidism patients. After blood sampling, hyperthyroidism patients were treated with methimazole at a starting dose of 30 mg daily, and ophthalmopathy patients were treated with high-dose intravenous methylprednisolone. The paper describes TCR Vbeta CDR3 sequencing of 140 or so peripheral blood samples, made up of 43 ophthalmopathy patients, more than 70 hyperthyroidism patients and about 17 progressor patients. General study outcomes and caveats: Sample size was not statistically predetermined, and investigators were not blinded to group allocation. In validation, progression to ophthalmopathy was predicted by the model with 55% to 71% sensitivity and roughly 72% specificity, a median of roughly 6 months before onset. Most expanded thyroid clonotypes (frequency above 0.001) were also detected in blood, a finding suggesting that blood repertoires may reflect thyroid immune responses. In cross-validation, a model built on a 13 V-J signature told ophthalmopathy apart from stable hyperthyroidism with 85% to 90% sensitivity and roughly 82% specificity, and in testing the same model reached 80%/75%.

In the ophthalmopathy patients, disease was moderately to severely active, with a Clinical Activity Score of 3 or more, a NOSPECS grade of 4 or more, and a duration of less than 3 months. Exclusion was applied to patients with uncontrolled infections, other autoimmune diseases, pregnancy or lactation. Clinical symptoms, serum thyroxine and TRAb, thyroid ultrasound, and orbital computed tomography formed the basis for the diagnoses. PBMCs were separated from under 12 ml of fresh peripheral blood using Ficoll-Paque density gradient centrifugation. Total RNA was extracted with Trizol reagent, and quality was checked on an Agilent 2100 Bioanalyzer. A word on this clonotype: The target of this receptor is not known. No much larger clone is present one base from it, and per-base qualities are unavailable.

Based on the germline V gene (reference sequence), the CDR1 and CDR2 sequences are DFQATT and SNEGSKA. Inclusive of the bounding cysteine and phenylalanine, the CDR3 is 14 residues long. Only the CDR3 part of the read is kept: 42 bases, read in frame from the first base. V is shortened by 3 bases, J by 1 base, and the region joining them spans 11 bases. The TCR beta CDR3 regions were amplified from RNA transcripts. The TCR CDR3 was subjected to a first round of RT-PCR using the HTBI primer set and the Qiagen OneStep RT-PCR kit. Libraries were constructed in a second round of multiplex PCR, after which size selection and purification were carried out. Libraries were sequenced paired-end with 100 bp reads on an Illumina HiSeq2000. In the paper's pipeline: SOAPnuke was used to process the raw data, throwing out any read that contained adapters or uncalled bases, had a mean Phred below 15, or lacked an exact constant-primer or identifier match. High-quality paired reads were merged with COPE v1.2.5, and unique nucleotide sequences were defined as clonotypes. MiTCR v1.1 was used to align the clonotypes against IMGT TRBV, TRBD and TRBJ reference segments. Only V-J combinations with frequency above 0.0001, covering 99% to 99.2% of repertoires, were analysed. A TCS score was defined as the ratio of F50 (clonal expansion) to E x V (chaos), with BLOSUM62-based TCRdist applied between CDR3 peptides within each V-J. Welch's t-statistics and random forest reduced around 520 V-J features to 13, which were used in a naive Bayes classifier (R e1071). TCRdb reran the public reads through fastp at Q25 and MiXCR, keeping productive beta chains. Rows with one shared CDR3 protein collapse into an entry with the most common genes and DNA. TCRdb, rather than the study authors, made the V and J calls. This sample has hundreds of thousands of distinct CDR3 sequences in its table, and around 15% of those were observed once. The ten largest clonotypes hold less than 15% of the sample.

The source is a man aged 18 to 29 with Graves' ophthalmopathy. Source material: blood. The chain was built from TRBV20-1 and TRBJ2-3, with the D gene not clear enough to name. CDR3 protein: CSARRPGGTDTQYF. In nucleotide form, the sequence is TGCAGTGCTAGGCGGCCCGGTGGCACAGATACGCAGTATTTT.